Listed below are T cell receptor beta chains from one sample, sequenced in a study of cytomegalovirus exposure and HLA in healthy donors. Assay used: immunoSEQ multiplex PCR; TCRdb lists only in-frame clones, some missing. Its clone listing holds under 90,000 clones. The sample was PBMCs. The receptors shown here come from a man between 50 and 59 years old in good health and CMV-seropositive. The CDR3 runs from the conserved cysteine through the conserved F or W.

TRBV7-9	TRBJ1-1	CASSNRGNTEAFF
TRBV28	TRBJ2-1	CASSFQYPGTRGHYNEQFF
TRBV6-1	TRBJ1-3	CASIMHHLGGNTIYF
TRBV15	TRBJ2-1	CATSRGGLAGVGSYNEQFF
TRBV13	TRBJ1-2	CASSEVRFYGYTF
TRBV2	TRBJ2-7	CASSEARGLAAYEQYF
TRBV4-3	TRBJ2-1	CASSQFWTSGAYNEQFF
TRBV11-2	TRBJ1-3	CASSLALYSSGNTIYF
TRBV11-3	TRBJ2-2	CASTRFGGSGTGELFF
TRBV7-9	TRBJ2-1	CASSLDRGASNEQFF
TRBV30	TRBJ2-1	CAWTRGSYNEQFF
TRBV6-1	TRBJ2-3	CASESAGGDTQYF
TRBV11-3	TRBJ2-1	CASSLEAGGGNEQFF
TRBV12-5	TRBJ2-7	CASGFLAGGEQYF
TRBV6-6	TRBJ1-1	CASSYTGQGFPEAFF
TRBV15	TRBJ1-1	CATSTDRNTEAFF
TRBV19	TRBJ1-5	CASSWTVPNQPQHF
TRBV7-2	TRBJ1-2	CASSFPPGVGGGYTF
TRBV6-1	TRBJ1-2	CASTSEVVINYGYTF
TRBV7-2	TRBJ1-6	CASSLRPAGNSPLHF
TRBV7-3	TRBJ2-1	CASSPGLAGVSFF
TRBV25-1	TRBJ1-5	CASSEDGNQPQHF
TRBV19	TRBJ2-2	CASSIGLAGDSGELFF
TRBV9	TRBJ2-7	CASSPRTSGANEQYF